This T cell receptor (beta chain) originates from a study of blood T cell repertoires in COVID-19. In the study overall: The United States, Italy and Spain provided the acute and convalescent COVID-19 samples. Nucleic acid was either cDNA or gDNA, and it came from T cells, B-cell-depleted T cells, or PBMCs.

This CDR3 is built from 15 residues. From germline, CDR1 is MDHEN and CDR2 SYDVKM. Unmatched junction bases numbered 7, after V lost 4 bases and J lost 2 bases. Authors' processing steps: Amplification of reference gene primers was used by the study to estimate nucleated cell counts. TCRdb's table, derived via immunoSEQ multiplex PCR, lists solely in-frame clones and lacks some. V, J and clone size derive from that table, while D and trimming were established from the DNA sequence. The sample includes about 240,000 clones, around four fifths of them seen just once. This TCR was sampled from a woman aged 70-85 years with acute or convalescent COVID-19. The rearrangement links TRBV28 to TRBJ2-7, with TRBD2 identical over 8 bases. Material for sequencing was peripheral blood. Written as DNA, the CDR3 is TGTGCCAGCAGTTCCTCCGCGGGGGGAACCTACGAGCAGTACTTC. Its translation is CASSSSAGGTYEQYF.